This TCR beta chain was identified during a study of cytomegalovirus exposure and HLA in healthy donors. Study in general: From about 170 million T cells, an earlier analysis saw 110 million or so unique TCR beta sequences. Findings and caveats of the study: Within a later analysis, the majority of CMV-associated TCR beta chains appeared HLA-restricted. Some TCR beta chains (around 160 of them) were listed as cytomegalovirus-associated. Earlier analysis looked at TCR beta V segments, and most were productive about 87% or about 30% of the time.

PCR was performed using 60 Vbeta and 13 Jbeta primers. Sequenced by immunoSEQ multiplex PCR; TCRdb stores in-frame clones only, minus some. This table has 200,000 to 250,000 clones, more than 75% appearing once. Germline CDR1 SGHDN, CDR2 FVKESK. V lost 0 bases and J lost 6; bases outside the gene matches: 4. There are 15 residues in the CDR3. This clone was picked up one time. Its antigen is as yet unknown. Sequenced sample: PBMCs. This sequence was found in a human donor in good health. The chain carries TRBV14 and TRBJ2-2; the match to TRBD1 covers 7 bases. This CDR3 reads CASSQDTGDAGELFF. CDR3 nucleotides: TGTGCCAGCAGCCAAGATACAGGGGATGCCGGGGAGCTGTTTTTT.